Shown below are 18 T cell receptor beta chains from a single sample sequenced in a study of identical twins. In TCRdb, the 5' RACE reads were re-called with MiXCR into one record per CDR3 protein. The sample lists 400,000 or so distinct CDR3 sequences; around 9% were seen once. The sequenced material came from naive T cells sorted from blood. Every receptor here comes from a woman between 45 and 65 years old in good health.

At least ten counts were recorded for this clonotype. The chain recombines TRBV5-1 with TRBJ2-3, with D possibly TRBD2 on 5 matching bases. CDR3 length equals 11 residues. Per the germline V gene, CDR1 is SGHRS and CDR2 is YFSETQ. The germline V and J ends were trimmed by 6 bases and 6 bases, with 8 bases remaining between them. The CDR3 loop reads CASKGSDTQYF. The CDR3 DNA sequence: TGCGCCAGCAAAGGGAGCGATACGCAGTATTTT.

The sample holds a few counts of this clonotype. This chain uses TRBV5-1 with TRBJ2-3; 7 nucleotides line up with TRBD2. Per germline, CDR1 SGHRS and CDR2 YFSETQ. Losses at the gene ends were 4 bases for V and 3 bases for J; bases not matched to a gene: 17. The CDR3 sequence is 18 residues long. In nucleotides, the CDR3 is TGCGCCAGCAGCCGTCAACTTCGACTAGCAATAGGGACAGATACGCAGTATTTT. It specifies CASSRQLRLAIGTDTQYF. The variable domain in full, with the rest retrieved from reference TRBV5-1 and TRBJ2-3, is KAGVTQTPRYLIKTRGQQVTLSCSPISGHRSVSWYQQTPGQGLQFLFEYFSETQRNKGNFPGRFSGRQFSNSRSEMNVSTLELGDSALYLCASSRQLRLAIGTDTQYFGPGTRLTVL.

This clonotype was seen more than once but under ten times. J is TRBJ2-5 and V is TRBV11-2; unclear D gene. Between the trimmed V and J ends, which lost 5 bases and 5 bases, there was a span of 15 bases. The V gene's germline CDR1 is SGHAT and CDR2 FQNNGV. The CDR3 spans 14 residues. CDR3 in amino acids: CASSVQRSGETQYF. Written as DNA, the CDR3 is TGTGCCAGCAGCGTCCAAAGGTCCGGGGAGACCCAGTACTTC.

V usage is TRBV7-2 and J usage is TRBJ2-1, with D unresolved. The ends were cut back, 4 bases at V and 0 bases at J, with 10 bases in the middle. CDR3 size: 15 residues. Per germline, CDR1 SGHTA and CDR2 FQGNSA. In DNA form, the CDR3 reads TGTGCCAGCAGCTGGGCCCCGAGCTCCTACAATGAGCAGTTCTTC. Translation gives CASSWAPSSYNEQFF.

This clonotype came up many times. This chain connects TRBV3-1 to TRBJ2-3; unclear D gene. This CDR3 has 16 amino acids. Trimming left V 0 bases short and J 0 bases short, with 10 bases between. Looked up from germline, CDR1 is LGHDT and CDR2 is YNNKEL (reference sequence). The CDR3 loop is CASSQDFPLSTDTQYF. CDR3 sequence (DNA): TGTGCCAGCAGCCAAGATTTCCCTCTTAGCACAGATACGCAGTATTTT.

The J gene is TRBJ2-3, the V gene TRBV11-3; 8 bases align to TRBD2. Germline loops: CDR1 SGHNT, CDR2 YENEEA. Unmatched junction bases numbered 6, after V lost 2 bases and J lost 5 bases. This CDR3 is built from 15 residues. This CDR3 reads CASSLRLAGIDTQYF. The CDR3 nucleotides read TGTGCCAGCAGCTTAAGGCTAGCGGGTATAGATACGCAGTATTTT.

The chain uses TRBV10-2 and TRBJ1-5; unclear D gene. The V gene lost 9 bases and the J gene lost 4 bases, with 13 bases spanning the gap. CDR1 and CDR2 (germline): WSHSY, SAAADI. There are 13 residues in the CDR3. CDR3 sequence: CASAPTDNQPQHF. The CDR3 DNA is TGCGCCAGTGCCCCGACCGATAATCAGCCCCAGCATTTT.

The V and J genes are TRBV2 and TRBJ2-7; no firm D call. V was shortened by 7 bases and J by 2 bases, with 15 bases between the two germline ends. Germline V lookup: CDR1 SNHLY, CDR2 FYNNEI. This CDR3 has 14 amino acids. The CDR3 region is CASKMEPDTYEQYF. CDR3 nucleotides: TGTGCCAGCAAAATGGAACCTGATACCTACGAGCAGTACTTC.

The chain joins TRBV20-1 to TRBJ2-1; 10 nucleotides align to TRBD2. Trimming cost V 6 bases and J 16 bases; bases outside gene matches: 9. The CDR3 loop spans 11 amino acids. The germline V gene has CDR1 DFQATT and CDR2 SNEGSKA (reference sequence). CDR3 sequence: CSARKREGPFF. The CDR3 DNA follows: TGCAGTGCCAGAAAGCGGGAGGGGCCATTCTTC.

This sequence joins TRBV5-1 and TRBJ2-1, with 9 nucleotides matching TRBD1. The germline V gene encodes CDR1 SGHRS and CDR2 YFSETQ. J gave up 7 bases and V 4 bases, and 6 bases lay outside the gene matches. This CDR3 is 14 amino acids long. Here the CDR3 DNA reads TGCGCCAGCAGCCCCTGGACAGGGGAAAATGAGCAGTTCTTC. This translates into CASSPWTGENEQFF.

This clonotype was observed a handful of times. This chain uses TRBV24-1 with TRBJ2-1; 14 bases agree with TRBD2. CDR1 is KGHDR and CDR2 is SFDVKD in the germline V gene. V was pared by 9 bases and J by 2 bases, with 8 bases of the junction left unmatched. This CDR3 has 17 amino acids. The CDR3 reads CATSGLAGVDTYNEQFF. CDR3 coding DNA: TGTGCCACCTCGGGACTAGCGGGAGTCGATACCTACAATGAGCAGTTCTTC.

The chain is built from TRBV27 and TRBJ2-6, with unresolved D. The CDR3 has 16 residues. Germline V gene data show CDR1 as MNHEY and CDR2 as SMNVEV (reference sequence). Trimming cost V 2 bases and J 0 bases, with 8 bases left between them. The CDR3 DNA sequence: TGTGCCAGCAGTTTACTACCAATCTCTGGGGCCAACGTCCTGACTTTC. It yields the protein CASSLLPISGANVLTF.

This clonotype was detected ten times or more. This rearrangement joins TRBV12-3 or TRBV12-4 to TRBJ2-6; a weak D match, TRBD1 (5 bases). V was shortened by 8 bases and J by 4 bases, with 12 bases between the two germline ends. There are 14 residues in the CDR3. The CDR3: CASLQETGANVLTF. CDR3 bases: TGTGCCAGCCTACAGGAAACGGGGGCCAACGTCCTGACTTTC.

The chain joins TRBV3-1 to TRBJ2-5; D is uncertain. Trimming shortened V by 1 base and J by 1 base, and 13 bases separated the two germline ends. Per germline, CDR1 LGHDT and CDR2 YNNKEL (reference sequence). This CDR3 region has 16 residues. The CDR3 loop is CASSQVRESLQETQYF. CDR3 in DNA: TGTGCCAGCAGCCAAGTACGCGAAAGCCTCCAAGAGACCCAGTACTTC.

This clonotype was detected a few times. This chain joins TRBV20-1 and TRBJ2-5, with D tentatively TRBD2 (6 bases). Germline V lookup: CDR1 DFQATT, CDR2 SNEGSKA (reference sequence). The CDR3 length is 15 residues. Trimming removed 3 bases at V and 2 bases at J, with 16 bases between. CDR3 coding DNA: TGCAGTGCTAGTTTTAGGCGGGGCATTCAAGAGACCCAGTACTTC. Protein sequence: CSASFRRGIQETQYF.

There are a few counts of this clonotype. The chain couples TRBV4-1 to TRBJ2-3; D unresolved. This CDR3 has 15 residues. Germline V CDR1 and CDR2: MGHRA, YSYEKL. V lost 0 bases, J lost 3 bases, and 10 bases lay in between. CDR3 DNA sequence: TGCGCCAGCAGCCAAGAGCTCCTACAAACAGATACGCAGTATTTT. Its protein product is CASSQELLQTDTQYF.

This chain links TRBV25-1 with TRBJ1-5, with a possible D match to TRBD1 (6 bases). The germline V gene encodes CDR1 MGHDK and CDR2 SYGVNS. The length of the CDR3 is 13 residues. Trimming left V 2 bases short and J 8 bases short, with 10 bases between. In DNA, the CDR3 is TGTGCCAGCAGTGAAATAGGGGGGGAGCCCCAGCATTTT. Encoded protein: CASSEIGGEPQHF.

V gene TRBV7-2 combines with J gene TRBJ2-1; 10 positions match TRBD2. Trimming removed 5 bases from V and 0 bases from J; junction bases left unmatched: 13. The CDR3 totals 19 residues. CDR1 and CDR2 from the germline V gene are SGHTA and FQGNSA. CDR3 sequence reads: CASSPTPGTSAFSYNEQFF. CDR3 nucleotide sequence: TGTGCCAGCAGCCCTACACCCGGGACTAGCGCTTTCTCCTACAATGAGCAGTTCTTC.